This entry is about one T cell receptor (beta chain). Other DNA variants within this sample encode the same CDR3. Reverse transcribing all isolated RNA meant expressed TCRB transcripts were sequenced. Generated by immunoSEQ multiplex PCR, the TCRdb table keeps only in-frame clones and is missing some. The table includes under 950,000 clones, 17% detected once. The data belong to a study of beta chain features in type 1 diabetes. The wider study: What patients shared with healthy donors was a similar profile of age, gender and cell yields.

V was pared by 6 bases and J by 2 bases, with 14 bases between. CDR1 MDHEN and CDR2 SYDVKM come from the germline V gene. This CDR3 has 14 residues. Sequencing used naive CD4+ T cells from blood. The TCR was taken from a woman between 18 and 30 years old in good health. V gene TRBV28 combines with J gene TRBJ2-7; D is perhaps TRBD1 (7 bases). The chain's CDR3 is CASRRDRGTYEQYF. In nucleotides, the CDR3 is TGTGCCAGCAGGCGGGACAGAGGAACCTACGAGCAGTACTTC.